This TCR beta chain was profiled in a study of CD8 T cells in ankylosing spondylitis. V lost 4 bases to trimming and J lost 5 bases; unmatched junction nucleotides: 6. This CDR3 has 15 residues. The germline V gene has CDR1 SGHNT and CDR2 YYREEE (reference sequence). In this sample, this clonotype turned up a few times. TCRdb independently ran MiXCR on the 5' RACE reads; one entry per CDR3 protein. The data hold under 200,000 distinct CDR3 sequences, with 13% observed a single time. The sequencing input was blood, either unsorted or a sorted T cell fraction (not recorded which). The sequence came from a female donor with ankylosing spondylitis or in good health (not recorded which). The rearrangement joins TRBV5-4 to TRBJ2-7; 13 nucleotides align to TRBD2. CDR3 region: CASSPRTSGSNEQYF. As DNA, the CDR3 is TGTGCCAGCAGCCCACGGACTAGCGGGAGTAACGAGCAGTACTTC.